This passage covers 27 T cell receptor beta chains from one sample sequenced in a study of CD8+CD57+ T cells in acquired aplastic anemia listed by TCRdb under 2018. Flow cytometry had shown CD8+CD57+ cell expansion in the patients selected for sequencing. These reads were obtained on an Illumina HiSeq 2000. Genomic DNA served as template for TCR beta VDJ combination and CDR3 sequence profiling. The public sequencing data were trimmed at Q25 with fastp and processed into clonotypes with MiXCR by TCRdb, which kept only in-frame beta chains. Entries that share a CDR3 protein sequence are merged under the most common genes and DNA. The table for this sample lists approximately 180,000 distinct CDR3 sequences; nearly 65% of them were counted only once. Of the sample, 42% is held by the ten largest clones. Sequencing was done on a sample of sorted CD4+, CD8+, or CD8+CD57+ T cells (not recorded which) from PBMCs. The source of these receptors is a human donor with aplastic anemia.

In its sample, this clonotype was seen many times. This rearrangement joins TRBV6-4 to TRBJ1-5, with D uncertain. The germline V and J ends were trimmed by 2 bases and 0 bases, with 2 bases remaining between them. The CDR3 spans 13 residues. The V gene's germline CDR1 is MRHNA and CDR2 SNTAGT. CDR3 nucleotides: TGTGCCAGCAGTGACAATAGCAATCAGCCCCAGCATTTT. Translation gives CASSDNSNQPQHF.

V and J are TRBV6-1 and TRBJ2-5; D is ambiguous. Germline V lookup: CDR1 MNHNS, CDR2 SASEGT. The CDR3 consists of 10 residues. Trimming cost V 6 bases and J 3 bases, with 2 bases left between them. CDR3 loop: CASRKETQYF. For the CDR3, the DNA is TGTGCCAGCAGAAAAGAGACCCAGTACTTC.

This rearrangement joins TRBV12-3 or TRBV12-4 to TRBJ1-1; the D is unclear. Trimming shortened V by 6 bases and J by 1 base, and 6 bases separated the two germline ends. The CDR3 sequence is 12 residues long. The CDR3 bases are TGTGCCAGCAGCCAGGAGAACACTGAAGCTTTCTTT. Protein: CASSQENTEAFF.

This clonotype was seen many times. The rearrangement uses TRBV13 and TRBJ1-6; possibly TRBD1 for D (5 bases). The CDR3 contains 16 residues. CDR1 and CDR2 from the germline V gene are PRHDT and FYEKMQ (reference sequence). The V gene lost 6 bases and the J gene lost 3 bases, with 15 bases spanning the gap. The CDR3 DNA sequence: TGTGCCAGCAGGGGGGGTGCAGGACACTATAATTCACCCCTCCACTTT. Its translation: CASRGGAGHYNSPLHF.

The rearrangement links TRBV9 to TRBJ2-1, with 11 nucleotides matching TRBD2. Losses at the gene ends were 4 bases for V and 6 bases for J; bases not matched to a gene: 6. CDR3 length equals 15 residues. Germline values: CDR1 SGDLS, CDR2 YYNGEE. The CDR3 DNA reads as TGTGCCAGCAGCCAAGTAGCGGGGGGGCCCAATGAGCAGTTCTTC. Translated: CASSQVAGGPNEQFF.

This clonotype came up a few times. The chain recombines TRBV19 with TRBJ1-2, with 8 bases fitting TRBD1. Trimming cost V 4 bases and J 12 bases; bases outside gene matches: 10. The length of the CDR3 is 13 residues. Looked up from germline, CDR1 is LNHDA and CDR2 is SQIVND (reference sequence). This chain's CDR3 is CASSTDRGVGNTF. CDR3 in DNA: TGTGCCAGTAGTACCGACAGGGGTGTTGGAAACACCTTC.

This clonotype was found many times. The J gene is TRBJ2-3, the V gene TRBV24-1; TRBD1 agrees at 7 bases. V trimming: 1 base; J trimming: 3 bases; junction bases outside the gene matches: 9. CDR1 KGHDR and CDR2 SFDVKD come from the germline V gene. The CDR3 sequence is 17 residues long. The DNA for the CDR3 is TGTGCCACCAGTGATTTCGGTGAGGGGGCCTATACAGATACGCAGTATTTT. Protein: CATSDFGEGAYTDTQYF.

The genes are TRBV19 and TRBJ2-3; 11 nucleotides align to TRBD2. CDR3 length: 16 amino acids. Per the germline V gene, CDR1 is LNHDA and CDR2 is SQIVND (reference sequence). Unmatched junction bases numbered 4, after V lost 2 bases and J lost 3 bases. The CDR3 coding sequence is TGTGCCAGTAGTATAAAGGCTAGCGGGGGGACAGATACGCAGTATTTT. It is translated as CASSIKASGGTDTQYF.

The chain carries TRBV9 and TRBJ1-2; TRBD1 agrees at 8 bases. CDR3 length: 14 residues. Germline CDR1 reads SGDLS; CDR2 reads YYNGEE. Trimming cost V 4 bases and J 7 bases; bases outside gene matches: 9. CDR3 in DNA: TGTGCCAGCAGCTCGGGACAGGAACTTATTGGCTACACCTTC. The encoded protein is CASSSGQELIGYTF.

This chain joins TRBV7-9 and TRBJ2-7; TRBD2 matches at 8 bases. The V segment lost 5 bases and the J segment 2 bases; nucleotides outside the gene matches: 11. The CDR3 extends over 16 amino acids. CDR1 and CDR2 from the germline V gene are SEHNR and FQNEAQ (reference sequence). The CDR3 reads CASSDATGLAPYEQYF. Here the CDR3 DNA reads TGTGCCAGCAGCGACGCGACAGGACTAGCCCCCTACGAGCAGTACTTC.

CDR3 protein: CASSVDTGTYEQYF. For the CDR3, the DNA is TGTGCCAGCAGCGTAGACACAGGAACCTACGAGCAGTACTTC. J is TRBJ2-7 and V is TRBV9; D might be TRBD1 (5 bases). V dropped 0 bases and J dropped 2 bases, with 9 bases sitting between them. The CDR3 has 14 residues. Germline lookup yields CDR1 SGDLS and CDR2 YYNGEE.

Only a few counts were recorded for this clonotype. Here the CDR3 DNA reads TGCAGCGTTGATGGCGGGAGGAGAGAGACCCAGTACTTC. It yields the protein CSVDGGRRETQYF. The gene calls are TRBV29-1 and TRBJ2-5; 8 bases are a match to TRBD2. The ends lost 3 bases at V and 4 bases at J; junction bases unmatched: 4. This CDR3 region has 13 residues. Germline loops: CDR1 SQVTM, CDR2 ANQGSEA. The full variable domain, its missing parts supplied by reference TRBV29-1 and TRBJ2-5, is SAVISQKPSRDICQRGTSLTIQCQVDSQVTMMFWYRQQPGQSLTLIATANQGSEATYESGFVIDKFPISRPNLTFSTLTVSNMSPEDSSIYLCSVDGGRRETQYFGPGTRLLVL.

This clonotype has a count of ten or more. CDR3 in amino acids: CASRGIGGTEAFF. CDR3 bases: TGTGCCAGCAGGGGTATAGGCGGTACTGAAGCTTTCTTT. The chain recombines TRBV2 with TRBJ1-1; D not resolved. The CDR3 runs to 13 residues. The ends were cut back, 6 bases at V and 5 bases at J, with 13 bases in the middle. From germline, CDR1 is SNHLY and CDR2 FYNNEI.

DNA of the CDR3: TGTGCCACCGCCAGGAACGCGAACGAAAAACTGTTTTTT. It is translated as CATARNANEKLFF. This rearrangement joins TRBV19 to TRBJ1-4; D uncertain. The CDR3 is made up of 13 amino acids. The V gene lost 10 bases and the J gene lost 8 bases, with 17 bases spanning the gap. CDR1 is LNHDA, CDR2 SQIVND, per germline (reference sequence).

Only a few counts were recorded for this clonotype. The chain employs TRBV24-1 and TRBJ2-7, with a possible D match to TRBD1 (6 bases). The CDR3 sequence is 12 residues long. Germline loops: CDR1 KGHDR, CDR2 SFDVKD. Trimming shortened V by 7 bases and J by 4 bases, and 10 bases separated the two germline ends. The CDR3 coding sequence is TGTGCCACCAGCCCGACAGGTTACGAGCAGTACTTC. Its translation is CATSPTGYEQYF.

This clonotype was found a few times. The chain couples TRBV19 to TRBJ2-2, with D unresolved. Trimming left V 0 bases short and J 2 bases short, with 4 bases between. The CDR3 length is 14 residues. The germline CDR1 and CDR2 sequences are LNHDA and SQIVND (reference sequence). For the CDR3, the DNA is TGTGCCAGTAGTATAGAGCGAAACACCGGGGAGCTGTTTTTT. Translated: CASSIERNTGELFF. The full variable domain, its missing parts supplied by reference TRBV19 and TRBJ2-2, is DGGITQSPKYLFRKEGQNVTLSCEQNLNHDAMYWYRQDPGQGLRLIYYSQIVNDFQKGDIAEGYSVSREKKESFPLTVTSAQKNPTAFYLCASSIERNTGELFFGEGSRLTVL.

This clonotype was seen a handful of times. The genes are TRBV2 and TRBJ1-3; D gene uncertain. The V gene's germline CDR1 is SNHLY and CDR2 FYNNEI. CDR3 length: 13 residues. The V gene lost 7 bases and the J gene lost 4 bases, with 11 bases spanning the gap. The CDR3 bases are TGTGCCAGCAAAAGAGAGCAAGGAAACACCATATATTTT. Encoded protein: CASKREQGNTIYF.

The table lists this clonotype with many counts. This chain links TRBV29-1 with TRBJ2-5; the D gene could be TRBD1 or TRBD2 (5 bases each). V lost 1 base, J lost 5 bases, and 17 bases lay in between. Germline loops: CDR1 SQVTM, CDR2 ANQGSEA. The CDR3 spans 15 residues. CDR3 DNA: TGCAGCGTTGAAGCGCCGGTCCCTCGGGGCGAGACCCAGTACTTC. Translation gives CSVEAPVPRGETQYF.

This chain uses TRBV19 with TRBJ1-3; the D is unclear. This CDR3 spans 14 amino acids. Germline V gene data show CDR1 as LNHDA and CDR2 as SQIVND (reference sequence). V was shortened by 6 bases and J by 0 bases, with 9 bases between the two germline ends. DNA of the CDR3: TGTGCCAGTAGGTACAGCGTCTCTGGAAACACCATATATTTT. This codes for CASRYSVSGNTIYF.

This clonotype was observed a single time. The chain links TRBV10-2 to TRBJ2-1, with D possibly matching TRBD2 (6 bases). Germline CDR1 reads WSHSY; CDR2 reads SAAADI. The CDR3 is 14 amino acids. Deletions cut 3 bases from V and 7 bases from J, with 13 bases between. The CDR3 loop is CASSEQTTSNEQFF. The DNA of the CDR3 is TGCGCCAGCAGTGAACAAACGACTAGTAATGAGCAGTTCTTC.

The chain carries TRBV6-1 and TRBJ2-7; D perhaps matches TRBD2 (6 bases). Deletions cut 6 bases from V and 4 bases from J, with 16 bases between. CDR3 length equals 14 residues. Looked up from germline, CDR1 is MNHNS and CDR2 is SASEGT. The CDR3 DNA reads as TGTGCCAGCAGGGGGACTGGGATACTATACGAGCAGTACTTC. This gives the protein CASRGTGILYEQYF.

The chain joins TRBV20-1 to TRBJ2-1; TRBD2 is a possible D gene (5 bases). The ends were cut back, 6 bases at V and 4 bases at J, with 19 bases in the middle. The CDR3 spans 15 residues. Germline CDR1 DFQATT, CDR2 SNEGSKA (reference sequence). CDR3 in amino acids: CSAPEAGIAYNEQFF. CDR3 nucleotides: TGCAGTGCCCCTGAGGCGGGTATAGCGTACAATGAGCAGTTCTTC.

The V call is TRBV19, the J call TRBJ2-2; D is unresolved. This CDR3 is 15 amino acids long. Trimming stripped 5 bases from V and 6 bases from J, with 16 bases between. In germline, CDR1 is LNHDA, CDR2 SQIVND (reference sequence). The CDR3 DNA is TGTGCCAGTAGTGCCCATCCCCAAGGGTCCGGGGAGCTGTTTTTT. Translated: CASSAHPQGSGELFF.

There are many counts of this clonotype. The chain is built from TRBV10-3 and TRBJ1-1; the match to TRBD1 covers 9 bases. Trimming removed 2 bases from V and 5 bases from J; junction bases left unmatched: 6. This CDR3 is 15 amino acids long. Germline CDR1 reads ENHRY; CDR2 reads SYGVKD. This chain's CDR3 is CAISEAGQGKTEAFF. CDR3 DNA sequence: TGTGCCATCAGTGAGGCGGGACAGGGTAAAACTGAAGCTTTCTTT.

For this clonotype: Mismatch with germline at one junction end may stem from a read error. The chain has TRBV13 and TRBJ2-7; TRBD1 is a possible D gene (6 bases). The CDR3 consists of 15 residues. Germline V gene sequence: CDR1 PRHDT, CDR2 FYEKMQ (reference sequence). The CDR3 spells CASSQHRAVSYEQYF. Written as DNA, the CDR3 is TGCGCCAGCAGCCAACACAGGGCGGTCTCCTACGAGCAGTACTTC.

On this clonotype itself: Germline is not matched at one junction end, which may reflect a read error. The chain joins TRBV7-8 to TRBJ2-1, with D possibly being TRBD2 (6 bases). The CDR3 has 15 amino acids. Germline CDR1 SGHVS, CDR2 FQNEAQ. CDR3 in amino acids: CASSPRDFVSNEQSF. CDR3 coding DNA: TGTGCCAGCAGCCCAAGGGACTTCGTTTCCAATGAGCAGTCCTTC.

The chain combines TRBV29-1 with TRBJ1-2, with D maybe TRBD1 (6 bases). The CDR3 extends over 14 amino acids. V lost 5 bases and J lost 8, with 21 bases in between. Germline V gene lookup returns CDR1 SQVTM and CDR2 ANQGSEA. The CDR3, as DNA: TGCAGCGTTCTTAGGGGGGGAGGTACGGAAGGCTACACCTTC. Encoded protein: CSVLRGGGTEGYTF.